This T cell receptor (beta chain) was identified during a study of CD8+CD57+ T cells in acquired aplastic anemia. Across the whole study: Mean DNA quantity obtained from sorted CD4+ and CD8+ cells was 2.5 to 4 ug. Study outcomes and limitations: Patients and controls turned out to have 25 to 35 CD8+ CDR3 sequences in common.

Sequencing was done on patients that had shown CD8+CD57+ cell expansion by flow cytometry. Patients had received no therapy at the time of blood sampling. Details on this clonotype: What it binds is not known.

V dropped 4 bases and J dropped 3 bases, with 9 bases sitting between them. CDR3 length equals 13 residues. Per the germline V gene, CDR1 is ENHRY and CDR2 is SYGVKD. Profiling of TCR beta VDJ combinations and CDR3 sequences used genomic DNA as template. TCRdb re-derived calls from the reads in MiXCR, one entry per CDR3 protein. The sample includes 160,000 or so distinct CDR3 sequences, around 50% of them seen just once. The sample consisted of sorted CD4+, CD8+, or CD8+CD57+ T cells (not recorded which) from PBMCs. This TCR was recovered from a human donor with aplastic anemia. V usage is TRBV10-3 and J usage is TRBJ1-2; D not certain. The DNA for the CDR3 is TGTGCCATCAGTGGTACCGGCGACTATGGCTACACCTTC. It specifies CAISGTGDYGYTF.